These 11 T cell receptor beta chains were sequenced from one sample in a study of cytomegalovirus exposure and HLA in healthy donors. TCRdb keeps only in-frame clones here, not all; method: immunoSEQ multiplex PCR. The sample lists 200,000 to 250,000 clones; 80% to 90% were seen once. Specimen: PBMCs. Receptor source: a woman aged 18 to 35 in good health and CMV-seropositive.

This sequence joins TRBV6-5 and TRBJ1-1; 7 bases agree with TRBD1. The CDR3 is 11 residues long. Trimming removed 9 bases from V and 4 bases from J; junction bases left unmatched: 2. Germline values: CDR1 MNHEY, CDR2 SVGAGI. Here the CDR3 reads CASNRGTEAFF. CDR3 DNA sequence: TGTGCCAGTAACAGGGGCACTGAAGCTTTCTTT.

The chain joins TRBV9 to TRBJ1-3, with D perhaps TRBD1 (5 bases). CDR3 length: 14 amino acids. CDR1 is SGDLS and CDR2 is YYNGEE in the germline V gene. V gave up 5 bases and J gave up 0 bases, with 9 bases separating them. CDR3 region: CASSGAISGNTIYF. The CDR3 DNA reads as TGTGCCAGCAGTGGGGCTATCTCTGGAAACACCATATATTTT.

There are a few counts of this clone. The chain is built from TRBV7-9 and TRBJ1-5, with unresolved D. With 1 base removed from V and 3 bases from J, the gap between germline ends came to 7 bases. The CDR3 runs 14 residues. CDR1 is SEHNR and CDR2 is FQNEAQ in the germline V gene (reference sequence). CDR3 region: CASSLDAVNQPQHF. The CDR3 nucleotides are TGTGCCAGCAGCTTAGATGCGGTCAATCAGCCCCAGCATTTT.

The rearrangement joins TRBV29-1 to TRBJ2-1; 8 bases are a match to TRBD2. With V trimmed by 7 bases and J by 3 bases, 17 bases remained unmatched. CDR1 and CDR2 from the germline V gene are SQVTM and ANQGSEA. The CDR3 extends over 17 amino acids. CDR3 nucleotides: TGCAGCGCACGGGCAAGCGGGAGCCCCTCGCGCTACAATGAGCAGTTCTTC. It specifies CSARASGSPSRYNEQFF.

V usage is TRBV5-4 and J usage is TRBJ1-1; D possibly corresponds to TRBD1 (5 bases). This CDR3 has 14 amino acids. V shed 2 bases and J shed 6 bases, with 14 bases lying between them. Germline V gives CDR1 SGHNT, CDR2 YYREEE (reference sequence). The CDR3 coding sequence is TGTGCCAGCAGCTTCGCCGGAGGGGTAGCTGAAGCTTTCTTT. This sequence encodes CASSFAGGVAEAFF.

The chain recombines TRBV5-4 with TRBJ2-1; 11 bases align to TRBD1. CDR1 is SGHNT, CDR2 YYREEE, per germline (reference sequence). The CDR3 contains 16 residues. V shed 5 bases and J 2 bases; nucleotides not matched to a gene: 6. As DNA, the CDR3 is TGTGCCAGCAGGGGACAGGGGGGCCTGCCCTACAATGAGCAGTTCTTC. Protein: CASRGQGGLPYNEQFF.

The rearrangement joins TRBV5-1 to TRBJ2-1, with TRBD2 matching 8 bases. Germline loops: CDR1 SGHRS, CDR2 YFSETQ. This CDR3 is 15 amino acids long. V lost 0 bases, J lost 5 bases, and 4 bases stayed unmatched. The CDR3 bases are TGCGCCAGCAGCTTGGTAGCGGGAAGAGACAATGAGCAGTTCTTC. Protein sequence: CASSLVAGRDNEQFF. Combining the CDR3 with reference TRBV5-1 and TRBJ2-1 gives the whole variable domain KAGVTQTPRYLIKTRGQQVTLSCSPISGHRSVSWYQQTPGQGLQFLFEYFSETQRNKGNFPGRFSGRQFSNSRSEMNVSTLELGDSALYLCASSLVAGRDNEQFFGPGTRLTVL.

CDR3: CASSLMTDRQETQYF. In DNA, the CDR3 is TGTGCCAGCAGCTTAATGACAGATCGACAAGAGACCCAGTACTTC. The chain couples TRBV7-9 to TRBJ2-5, with TRBD1 as a possible D gene (5 bases). The CDR3 extends over 15 amino acids. Trimming removed 2 bases at V and 2 bases at J, with 12 bases between. CDR1 and CDR2 from the germline V gene are SEHNR and FQNEAQ (reference sequence).

The genes are TRBV10-1 and TRBJ2-1, with D possibly being TRBD2 (6 bases). The CDR3 extends over 14 amino acids. Trimming removed 4 bases at V and 2 bases at J, with 9 bases between. Germline CDR1 reads WNHNN; CDR2 reads SYGVQD (reference sequence). As DNA, the CDR3 is TGCGCCAGCAGTGTGCGGGATACCTACAATGAGCAGTTCTTC. Its protein product is CASSVRDTYNEQFF.

V and J are TRBV29-1 and TRBJ1-2; 7 positions agree with TRBD1. This CDR3 is built from 10 residues. J lost 6 bases, V lost 7 bases, and 2 bases had no gene match. Looked up from germline, CDR1 is SQVTM and CDR2 is ANQGSEA. The CDR3 spells CSGQGDGYTF. The CDR3 nucleotides are TGCAGCGGACAGGGAGATGGCTACACCTTC.

The V call is TRBV11-2, the J call TRBJ2-1; possible D gene TRBD2, 6 bases. The CDR3 runs 13 residues. Germline CDR1 reads SGHAT; CDR2 reads FQNNGV. Trimming took 6 bases from V and 4 from J, leaving 10 bases between them. The DNA for the CDR3 is TGTGCCAGCAGTAGGGACTCTTACAATGAGCAGTTCTTC. Its translation: CASSRDSYNEQFF.